This is a list of T cell receptor beta chains from one sample in a study of CD8 T cells in ankylosing spondylitis. MiXCR was run by TCRdb on the 5' RACE reads, yielding one entry per CDR3 protein. This sample carries about 160,000 distinct CDR3 sequences, roughly 18% of them seen once, and the ten largest clones take about 7.6%. The sequencing sample was made of blood, either unsorted or a sorted T cell fraction (not recorded which). Receptor source: a male donor with ankylosing spondylitis or in good health (not recorded which). Both conserved end residues are trimmed from each CDR3. The size entry is marked missing in some rows and otherwise reads once, few, many or a size class.

v_call	j_call	clone_size	cdr3_aa
TRBV7-6	TRBJ2-3	.	ASSSTRGADTQY
TRBV20-1	TRBJ1-2	many	SAPEQGLYGYT
TRBV5-1	TRBJ1-5	many	ASSLMGQPQH
TRBV5-1	TRBJ1-1	many	ASSIGRAEAF
TRBV7-6	TRBJ2-3	many	ASSLAIVPDTQY
TRBV5-1	TRBJ2-5	many	ASSFDSGQETQY
TRBV5-1	TRBJ2-3	few	ASSLVAGGPNTDTQY
TRBV29-1	TRBJ2-7	many	SVELAGGGEQY
TRBV7-9	TRBJ1-1	few	ASSLSLGAPNTEAF
TRBV5-1	TRBJ2-7	.	ASSPRSGGYEQY
TRBV6-5	TRBJ2-3	many	ASSFARDTQY
TRBV28	TRBJ2-7	few	ASSSTGTGRYEQY
TRBV18	TRBJ1-5	.	ASSQGQDQPQH
TRBV5-5	TRBJ2-7	few	ASSLDPSGEQY
TRBV5-1	TRBJ1-3	many	ASSLGATNGNTIY
TRBV20-1	TRBJ1-1	.	SARDPGRSNTEAF
TRBV20-1	TRBJ2-3	many	SASPGTRTDTQY
TRBV6-1	TRBJ2-7	.	ASRGQGAYSYEQY
TRBV11-2	TRBJ1-3	many	ASRLGPSGNTIY
TRBV5-1	TRBJ1-1	many	ASSFETGVTEAF
TRBV4-1	TRBJ2-1	few	ASSQAGIEQF
TRBV10-3	TRBJ1-2	many	AISESLMGNGYT
TRBV6-5	TRBJ2-2	many	ASSWGTGISNTGELF
TRBV5-4	TRBJ2-6	many	ASGGRTGLSGANVLT
TRBV3-1	TRBJ2-2	many	ASSPSRTGELF
TRBV29-1	TRBJ2-1	many	SVQHTYNEQF
TRBV13	TRBJ1-3	many	ASSSPESSGNTIY
TRBV12-3/TRBV12-4	TRBJ2-5	.	ASSSILSGQETQY
TRBV5-1	TRBJ2-7	many	ASSFRERGSYEQY
TRBV7-2	TRBJ2-3	.	ASSFQTTDTQY
TRBV15	TRBJ2-3	many	ATSSLGTNTQY
TRBV9	TRBJ1-1	.	ASSVANRQGHWRTEAF
TRBV5-1	TRBJ2-3	many	ASSQDTTDTQY
TRBV5-1	TRBJ2-1	many	ASSRTSGIVDEQF
TRBV2	TRBJ2-4	.	ASSTTGLAKNIQY
TRBV5-1	TRBJ2-3	many	ASNLMPSGSSADTQY
TRBV2	TRBJ1-5	many	ASRGDLGSQPQH
TRBV2	TRBJ1-6	few	ASSEPRRTGENSPLH
TRBV5-4	TRBJ2-7	.	ASRQMDRGTYEQY
TRBV3-1	TRBJ2-3	.	ASSQPTDTQY
TRBV24-1	TRBJ2-6	.	ATSEQFGGANVLT
TRBV29-1	TRBJ2-1	few	SVGGTRMDNEQF
TRBV20-1	TRBJ2-7	many	SANTYEQY
TRBV27	TRBJ2-2	.	ASSPTSENTGELF
TRBV5-1	TRBJ2-2	many	ASNSPQPTNTGELF
TRBV11-2	TRBJ2-3	.	ASSHSGRADGASQY
TRBV6-1	TRBJ1-5	.	ASRREVDQPQH
TRBV9	TRBJ1-1	many	ASSPWAGTEAF
TRBV28	TRBJ1-4	.	ASSWGGVEKLF
TRBV18	TRBJ1-1	few	ASSPQTGFDTEAF
TRBV20-1	TRBJ1-6	few	SARSGQLSPLH
TRBV7-3	TRBJ2-2	.	ASSGQGYGELF
TRBV5-1	TRBJ1-2	many	ASSLTAQGSSGYT
TRBV20-1	TRBJ2-7	many	SPDLYEQY
TRBV20-1	TRBJ1-5	few	SARVTVNQPQH
TRBV12-3/TRBV12-4	TRBJ2-3	.	ASRWGPDTQY
TRBV28	TRBJ2-7	.	ASSRQGILGYEQY